Listed below are T cell receptor beta chains from one sample, sequenced in a study of CD8 T cells in Susac syndrome. Each CDR3 protein is one row after TCRdb ran MiXCR on the immunoSEQ multiplex PCR reads. The table lists approximately 120,000 distinct CDR3 sequences, 95% to 98% of them singletons. Specimen: CD4+ T cells from PBMCs. The receptors originated from a human donor in good health. The CDR3 runs from the conserved cysteine through the conserved F or W. A D gene is named only where the DNA matches it firmly. Clone size is not always given. Where it is, it says once, few, many or a class for expanded clones.

J | V | D | size | CDR3 | DNA
TRBJ2-1 | TRBV5-1 | TRBD2 | once | CASSFGTSGYNEQFF | TGCGCCAGCAGCTTCGGGACTAGCGGCTACAATGAGCAGTTCTTC
TRBJ1-1 | TRBV3-1 | TRBD1 | . | CASSRTRGDTEAFF | TGTGCCAGCAGCCGTACCAGGGGGGACACTGAAGCTTTCTTT
TRBJ2-5 | TRBV5-5 | TRBD2 | . | CASSLTGGAGETQYF | TGTGCCAGCAGCTTAACGGGGGGGGCGGGAGAGACCCAGTACTTC
TRBJ2-3 | TRBV4-3 | TRBD2 | . | CASSQDNPLAGSSDTQYF | TGCGCCAGCAGCCAAGATAACCCCCTAGCGGGATCTTCAGATACGCAGTATTTT
TRBJ1-1 | TRBV11-2 | TRBD1 | . | CASSLRQGGSTEAFF | TGTGCCAGCAGCTTAAGACAGGGGGGGAGCACTGAAGCTTTCTTT
TRBJ2-2 | TRBV7-3 | . | . | CASRGQGGTGELFF | TGTGCCAGCAGGGGCCAGGGCGGCACCGGGGAGCTGTTTTTT
TRBJ2-7 | TRBV19 | TRBD2 | . | CASSIGLAGQQYF | TGTGCCAGTAGTATAGGACTAGCCGGCCAGCAGTACTTC
TRBJ1-2 | TRBV2 | TRBD1 | . | CASSSGGTAYGYTF | TGTGCCAGCAGTTCTGGTGGGACAGCCTATGGCTACACCTTC
TRBJ2-3 | TRBV20-1 | TRBD2 | . | CSAREGGGSTDTQYF | TGCAGTGCTAGAGAGGGGGGAGGGTCCACAGATACGCAGTATTTT
TRBJ2-7 | TRBV5-1 | . | . | CASSLGLQRLYEQYF | TGCGCCAGCAGCTTAGGCTTACAGCGGCTTTACGAGCAGTACTTC
TRBJ2-2 | TRBV2 | . | . | CASREISSPTGELFF | TGTGCCAGCAGAGAGATTTCGAGCCCGACCGGGGAGCTGTTTTTT
TRBJ2-5 | TRBV9 | TRBD2 | . | CASSPGGLEGKTQYF | TGTGCCAGCAGCCCCGGGGGACTAGAGGGAAAGACCCAGTACTTC
TRBJ2-5 | TRBV5-1 | . | . | CASSLEGRETQYF | TGCGCCAGCAGCTTGGAAGGGCGAGAGACCCAGTACTTC
TRBJ2-5 | TRBV6-5 | TRBD1 | . | CASSYEYRDRGEETQYF | TGTGCCAGCAGTTACGAGTACCGGGACAGGGGAGAAGAGACCCAGTACTTC
TRBJ1-6 | TRBV18 | . | . | CASSPAAYNSPLHF | TGTGCCAGCTCACCGGCCGCCTATAATTCACCCCTCCACTTT
TRBJ2-4 | TRBV12-3/TRBV12-4 | . | once | CASSLGSFKNIQYF | TGTGCCAGCAGTTTGGGCAGTTTTAAAAACATTCAGTACTTC
TRBJ1-3 | TRBV28 | TRBD1 | . | CASRRQGSSGNTIYF | TGTGCCAGCAGGCGACAGGGAAGCTCTGGAAACACCATATATTTT
TRBJ2-5 | TRBV7-2 | TRBD2 | once | CASSSPTSGSRETQYF | TGTGCCAGCAGCTCCCCGACTAGCGGGAGCAGGGAGACCCAGTACTTC
TRBJ1-2 | TRBV29-1 | TRBD1 | . | CSVETGRGYGYTF | TGCAGCGTTGAGACAGGGAGGGGCTATGGCTACACCTTC
TRBJ2-7 | TRBV7-3 | . | few | CASSSGDEQYF | TGTGCCAGCAGCTCAGGGGACGAGCAGTACTTC
TRBJ1-1 | TRBV7-9 | . | . | CASTLDGIATEAFF | TGTGCCAGCACTCTTGACGGGATAGCGACTGAAGCTTTCTTT
TRBJ2-5 | TRBV6-5 | . | . | CASSFRQGLQETQYF | TGTGCCAGCAGTTTCAGACAGGGACTACAAGAGACCCAGTACTTC
TRBJ2-7 | TRBV11-2 | . | once | CASSLEAGTYEQYF | TGTGCCAGCAGCTTAGAGGCGGGAACCTACGAGCAGTACTTC
TRBJ2-3 | TRBV7-2 | TRBD2 | . | CASSLLSGRGFTDTQYF | TGTGCCAGCAGCTTACTCTCGGGGCGGGGGTTCACAGATACGCAGTATTTT
TRBJ1-6 | TRBV30 | TRBD1 | . | CAWSVKKTGGTISPLHF | TGTGCCTGGAGTGTAAAGAAAACAGGGGGAACTATTTCACCCCTCCACTTT
TRBJ1-5 | TRBV19 | . | . | CASSMVAGNQPQHF | TGTGCCAGTAGTATGGTGGCGGGCAATCAGCCCCAGCATTTT
TRBJ1-5 | TRBV6-1 | . | . | CASSGRGQSIDQPQHF | TGTGCCAGCAGTGGTCGAGGACAGTCTATTGATCAGCCCCAGCATTTT
TRBJ1-4 | TRBV30 | TRBD1 | . | CAWNLSGTGGGKLFF | TGTGCCTGGAACCTCTCCGGGACAGGGGGCGGAAAACTGTTTTTT
TRBJ1-2 | TRBV29-1 | TRBD1 | . | CSVEDSPGGYYGYTF | TGCAGCGTTGAAGATTCCCCAGGGGGCTACTATGGCTACACCTTC
TRBJ2-2 | TRBV6-5 | . | . | CASRRDSLSGELFF | TGTGCCAGCAGGCGGGACAGCCTGTCCGGGGAGCTGTTTTTT
TRBJ2-1 | TRBV24-1 | TRBD1 | . | CATSDSRQGNEQFF | TGTGCCACCAGTGATTCCCGACAGGGCAATGAGCAGTTCTTC
TRBJ1-6 | TRBV30 | . | . | CAWSVETYSPLHF | TGTGCCTGGAGTGTGGAGACCTATTCACCCCTCCACTTT
TRBJ1-2 | TRBV5-6 | . | . | CASSSPYYGYTF | TGTGCCAGCAGCTCCCCGTACTATGGCTACACCTTC
TRBJ2-5 | TRBV2 | . | . | CASSDGWPSQETQYF | TGTGCCAGCAGTGACGGGTGGCCCTCCCAAGAGACCCAGTACTTC
TRBJ2-1 | TRBV4-1 | . | . | CASSQVIDVNEQFF | TGCGCCAGCAGCCAAGTAATTGACGTAAATGAGCAGTTCTTC
TRBJ2-7 | TRBV6-5 | TRBD2 | once | CASSYSGEGTYEQYF | TGTGCCAGCAGTTACTCTGGGGAGGGTACCTACGAGCAGTACTTC
TRBJ1-4 | TRBV4-1 | . | . | CASSQARATNEKLFF | TGCGCCAGCAGCCAAGCAAGGGCAACTAATGAAAAACTGTTTTTT
TRBJ2-5 | TRBV20-1 | . | . | CSARSGEAEETQYF | TGCAGTGCTAGGTCCGGGGAAGCTGAAGAGACCCAGTACTTC